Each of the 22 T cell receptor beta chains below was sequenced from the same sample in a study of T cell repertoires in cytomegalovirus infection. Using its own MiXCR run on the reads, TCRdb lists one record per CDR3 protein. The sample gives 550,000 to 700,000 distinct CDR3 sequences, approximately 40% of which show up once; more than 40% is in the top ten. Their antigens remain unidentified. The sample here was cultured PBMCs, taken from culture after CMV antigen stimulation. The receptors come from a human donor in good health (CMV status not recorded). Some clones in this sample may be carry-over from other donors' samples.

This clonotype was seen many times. This chain's CDR3 is CASRQVNTEAFF. CDR3 DNA sequence: TGTGCCAGCAGACAGGTGAACACTGAAGCTTTCTTT. The chain is built from TRBV7-2 and TRBJ1-1; the D gene is possibly TRBD1 (5 bases). The CDR3 sequence is 12 residues long. From germline, CDR1 is SGHTA and CDR2 FQGNSA. V shed 6 bases and J shed 0 bases, with 5 bases lying between them.

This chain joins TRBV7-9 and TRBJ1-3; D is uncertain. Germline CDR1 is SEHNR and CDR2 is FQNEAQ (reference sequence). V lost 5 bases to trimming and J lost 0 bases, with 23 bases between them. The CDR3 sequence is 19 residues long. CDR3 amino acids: CASSPGWRSQSSSGNTIYF. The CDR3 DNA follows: TGTGCCAGCAGCCCTGGGTGGAGGAGTCAATCGAGCTCTGGAAACACCATATATTTT.

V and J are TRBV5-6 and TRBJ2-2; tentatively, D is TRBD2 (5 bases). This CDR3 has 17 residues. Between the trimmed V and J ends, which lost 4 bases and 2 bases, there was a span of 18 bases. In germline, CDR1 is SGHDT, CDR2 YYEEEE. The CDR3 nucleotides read TGTGCCAGCAGCGAAACGACCGGCTCTAGCAACACCGGGGAGCTGTTTTTT. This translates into CASSETTGSSNTGELFF.

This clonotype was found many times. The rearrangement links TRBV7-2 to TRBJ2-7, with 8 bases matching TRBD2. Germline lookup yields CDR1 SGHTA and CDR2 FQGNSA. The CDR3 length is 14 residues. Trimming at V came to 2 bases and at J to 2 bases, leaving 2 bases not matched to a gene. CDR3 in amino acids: CASSLRGGAYEQYF. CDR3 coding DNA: TGTGCCAGCAGCTTACGGGGGGGGGCCTACGAGCAGTACTTC.

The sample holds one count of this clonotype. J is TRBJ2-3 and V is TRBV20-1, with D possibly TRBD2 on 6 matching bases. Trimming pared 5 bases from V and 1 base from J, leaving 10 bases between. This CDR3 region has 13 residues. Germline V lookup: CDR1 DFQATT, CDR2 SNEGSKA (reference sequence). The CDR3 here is CSARRGGTDTQYF. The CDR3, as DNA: TGCAGTGCTCGGAGGGGCGGCACAGATACGCAGTATTTT.

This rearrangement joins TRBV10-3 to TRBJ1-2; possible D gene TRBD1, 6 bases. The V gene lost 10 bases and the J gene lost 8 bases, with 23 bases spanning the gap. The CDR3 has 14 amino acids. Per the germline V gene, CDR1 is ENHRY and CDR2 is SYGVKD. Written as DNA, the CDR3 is TGTGCCACCCAGGGCGGGGACACGACATTGGGCTACACCTTC. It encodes CATQGGDTTLGYTF.

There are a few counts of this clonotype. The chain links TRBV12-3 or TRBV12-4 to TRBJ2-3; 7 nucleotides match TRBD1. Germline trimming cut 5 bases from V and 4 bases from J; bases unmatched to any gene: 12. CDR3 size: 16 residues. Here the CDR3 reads CASSQYGTDDADTQYF. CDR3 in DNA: TGTGCCAGCAGTCAATACGGGACAGATGACGCAGATACGCAGTATTTT.

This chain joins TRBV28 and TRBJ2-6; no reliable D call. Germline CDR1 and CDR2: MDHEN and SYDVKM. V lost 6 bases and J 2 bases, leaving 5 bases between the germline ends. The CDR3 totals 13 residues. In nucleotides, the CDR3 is TGTGCCAGCAGAGGGACTGGGGCCAACGTCCTGACTTTC. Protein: CASRGTGANVLTF.

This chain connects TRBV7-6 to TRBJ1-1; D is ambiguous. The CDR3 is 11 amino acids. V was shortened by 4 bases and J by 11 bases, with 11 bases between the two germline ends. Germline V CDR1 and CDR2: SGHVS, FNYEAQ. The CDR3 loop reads CASSSGFGAFF. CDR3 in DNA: TGTGCCAGCAGCTCGGGTTTTGGGGCTTTCTTT.

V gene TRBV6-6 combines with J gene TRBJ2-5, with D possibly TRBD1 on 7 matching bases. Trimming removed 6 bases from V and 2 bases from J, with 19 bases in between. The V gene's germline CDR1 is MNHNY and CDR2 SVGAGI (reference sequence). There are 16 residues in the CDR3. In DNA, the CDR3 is TGTGCCAGCAGCCAAGGAGGGGGCCCGACGCAAGAGACCCAGTACTTC. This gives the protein CASSQGGGPTQETQYF.

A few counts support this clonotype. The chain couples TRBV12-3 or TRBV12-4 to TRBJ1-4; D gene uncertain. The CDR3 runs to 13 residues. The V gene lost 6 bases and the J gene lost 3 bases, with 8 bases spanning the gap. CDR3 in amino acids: CASRFTANEKLFF. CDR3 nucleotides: TGTGCCAGCAGATTTACAGCTAATGAAAAACTGTTTTTT.

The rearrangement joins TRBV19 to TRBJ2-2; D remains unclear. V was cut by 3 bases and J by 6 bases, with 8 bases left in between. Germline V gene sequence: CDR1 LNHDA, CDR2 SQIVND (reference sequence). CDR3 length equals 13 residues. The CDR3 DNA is TGTGCCAGTAGTATGCCCAGGCCCGGGGAGCTGTTTTTT. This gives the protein CASSMPRPGELFF.

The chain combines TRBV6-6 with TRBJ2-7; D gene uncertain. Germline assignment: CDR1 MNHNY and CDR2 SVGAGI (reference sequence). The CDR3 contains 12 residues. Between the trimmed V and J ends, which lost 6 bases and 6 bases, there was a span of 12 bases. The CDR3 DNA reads TGTGCCAGCAGCTACCTTGGTGGCGAGCAGTACTTC. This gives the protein CASSYLGGEQYF.

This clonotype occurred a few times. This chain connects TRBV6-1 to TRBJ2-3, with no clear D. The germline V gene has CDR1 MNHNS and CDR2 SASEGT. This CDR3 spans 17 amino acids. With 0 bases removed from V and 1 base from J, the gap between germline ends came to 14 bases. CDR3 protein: CASSEATKGRRTDTQYF. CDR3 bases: TGTGCCAGCAGTGAAGCGACGAAGGGCCGGCGCACAGATACGCAGTATTTT.

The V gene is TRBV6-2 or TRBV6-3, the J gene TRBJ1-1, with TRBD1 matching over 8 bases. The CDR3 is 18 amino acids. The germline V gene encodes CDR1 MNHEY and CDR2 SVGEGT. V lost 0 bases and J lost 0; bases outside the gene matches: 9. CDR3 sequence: CASSYSIGGDRLNTEAFF. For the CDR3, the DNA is TGTGCCAGCAGTTACTCGATCGGGGGGGACAGGCTGAACACTGAAGCTTTCTTT.

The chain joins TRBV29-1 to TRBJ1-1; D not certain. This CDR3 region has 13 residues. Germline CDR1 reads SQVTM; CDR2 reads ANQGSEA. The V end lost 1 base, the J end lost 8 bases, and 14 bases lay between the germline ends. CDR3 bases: TGCAGCGTTGAAGGAGTCCGGGGAGTGGAAGCTTTCTTT. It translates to CSVEGVRGVEAFF.

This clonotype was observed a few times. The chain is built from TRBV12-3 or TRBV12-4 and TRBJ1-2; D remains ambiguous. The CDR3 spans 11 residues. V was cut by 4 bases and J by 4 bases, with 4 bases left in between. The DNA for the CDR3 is TGTGCCAGCAGTTCCACCTATGGCTACACCTTC. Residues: CASSSTYGYTF.

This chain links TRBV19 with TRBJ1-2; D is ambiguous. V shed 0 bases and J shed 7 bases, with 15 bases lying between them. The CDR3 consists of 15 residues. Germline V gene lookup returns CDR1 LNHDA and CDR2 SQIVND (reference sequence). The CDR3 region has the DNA TGTGCCAGTAGTATAGATGGACGGGCACGGTCTGGCTACACCTTC. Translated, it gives CASSIDGRARSGYTF.

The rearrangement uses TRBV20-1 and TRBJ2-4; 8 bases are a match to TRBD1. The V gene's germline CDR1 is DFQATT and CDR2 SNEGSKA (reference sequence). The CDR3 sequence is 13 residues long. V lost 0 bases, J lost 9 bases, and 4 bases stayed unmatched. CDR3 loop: CSARDQGAGIQYF. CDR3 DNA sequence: TGCAGTGCTAGAGATCAGGGGGCAGGCATTCAGTACTTC.

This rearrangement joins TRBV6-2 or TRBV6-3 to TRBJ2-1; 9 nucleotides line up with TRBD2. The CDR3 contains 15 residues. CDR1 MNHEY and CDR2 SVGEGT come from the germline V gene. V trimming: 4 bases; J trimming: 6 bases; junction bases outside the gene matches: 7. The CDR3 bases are TGTGCCAGCAGTTCTCTAGCGGGAATAAGCAATGAGCAGTTCTTC. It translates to CASSSLAGISNEQFF.

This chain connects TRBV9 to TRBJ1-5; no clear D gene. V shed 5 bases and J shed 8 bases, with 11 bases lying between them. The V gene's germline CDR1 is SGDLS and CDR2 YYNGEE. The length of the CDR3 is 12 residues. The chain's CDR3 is CASSSGEEPQHF. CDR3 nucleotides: TGTGCCAGCAGTTCCGGGGAAGAGCCCCAGCATTTT.

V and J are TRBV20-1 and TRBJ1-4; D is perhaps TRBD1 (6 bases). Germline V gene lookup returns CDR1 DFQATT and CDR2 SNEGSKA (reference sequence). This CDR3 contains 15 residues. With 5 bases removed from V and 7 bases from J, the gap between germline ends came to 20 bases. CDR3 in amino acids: CSAFTFTGSGEKLFF. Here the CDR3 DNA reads TGCAGTGCTTTTACCTTTACAGGGTCGGGTGAAAAACTGTTTTTT.